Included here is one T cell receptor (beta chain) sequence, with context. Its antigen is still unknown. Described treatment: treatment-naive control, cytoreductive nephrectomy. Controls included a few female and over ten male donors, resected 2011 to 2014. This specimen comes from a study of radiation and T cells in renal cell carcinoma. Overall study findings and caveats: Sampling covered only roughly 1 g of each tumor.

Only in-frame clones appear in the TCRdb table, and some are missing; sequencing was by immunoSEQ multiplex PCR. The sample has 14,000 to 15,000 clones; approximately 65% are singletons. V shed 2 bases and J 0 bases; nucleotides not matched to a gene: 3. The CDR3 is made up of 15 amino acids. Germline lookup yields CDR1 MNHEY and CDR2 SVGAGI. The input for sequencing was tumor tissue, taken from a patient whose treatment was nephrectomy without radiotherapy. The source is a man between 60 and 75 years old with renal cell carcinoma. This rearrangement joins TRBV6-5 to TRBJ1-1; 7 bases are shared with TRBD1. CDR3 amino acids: CASSYQGGMNTEAFF. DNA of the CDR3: TGTGCCAGCAGTTACCAGGGGGGCATGAACACTGAAGCTTTCTTT.